The clone carrying this T cell receptor beta chain turned up a few times. TCRdb reprocessed the 5' RACE reads with MiXCR, giving one entry per CDR3 protein. The sample includes about 140,000 distinct CDR3 sequences, around 21% of them seen just once. V was clipped by 6 bases and J by 2 bases, with 14 bases between them. CDR3 length: 16 residues. Germline lookup yields CDR1 MNHEY and CDR2 SVGAGI. This record belongs to a study of T-cell memory formation after mild COVID-19. The TCR originated in an adult woman who had mild COVID-19 (a few samples of this study predate the infection). Cell type and time point are not known. The sequencing sample was made of PBMCs or a T cell subset sorted from them (not recorded which). The V gene is TRBV6-5, the J gene TRBJ2-6; no clear D gene. CDR3 residues: CASSRPSSTGANVLTF. The DNA of the CDR3 is TGTGCCAGCAGCCGCCCCTCTAGTACTGGGGCCAACGTCCTGACTTTC.